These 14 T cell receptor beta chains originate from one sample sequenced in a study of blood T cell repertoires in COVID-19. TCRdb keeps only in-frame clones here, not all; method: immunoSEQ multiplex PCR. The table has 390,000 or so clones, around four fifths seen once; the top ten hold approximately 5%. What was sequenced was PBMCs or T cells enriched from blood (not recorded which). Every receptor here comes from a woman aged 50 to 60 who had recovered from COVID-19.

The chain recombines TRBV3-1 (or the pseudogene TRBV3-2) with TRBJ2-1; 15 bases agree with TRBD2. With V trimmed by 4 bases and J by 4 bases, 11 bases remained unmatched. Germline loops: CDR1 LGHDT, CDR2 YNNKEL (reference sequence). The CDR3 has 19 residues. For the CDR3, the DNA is TGTGCCAGCAGCCTCCACCCCGGGACTAGCGGGGGGCCGTACAATGAGCAGTTCTTC. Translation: CASSLHPGTSGGPYNEQFF.

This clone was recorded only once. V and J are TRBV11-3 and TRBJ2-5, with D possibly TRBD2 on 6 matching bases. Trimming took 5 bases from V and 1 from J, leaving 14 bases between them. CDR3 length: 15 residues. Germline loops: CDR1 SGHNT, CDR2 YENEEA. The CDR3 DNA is TGTGCCAGCAGCCCCGGGACTCTGATCCAAGAGACCCAGTACTTC. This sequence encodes CASSPGTLIQETQYF.

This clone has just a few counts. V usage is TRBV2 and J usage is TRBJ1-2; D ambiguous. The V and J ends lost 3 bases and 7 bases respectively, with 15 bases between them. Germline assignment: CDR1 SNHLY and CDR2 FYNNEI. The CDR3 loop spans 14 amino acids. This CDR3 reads CASSDIGGRGGYTF. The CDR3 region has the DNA TGTGCCAGCAGTGATATAGGAGGGCGGGGTGGCTACACCTTC.

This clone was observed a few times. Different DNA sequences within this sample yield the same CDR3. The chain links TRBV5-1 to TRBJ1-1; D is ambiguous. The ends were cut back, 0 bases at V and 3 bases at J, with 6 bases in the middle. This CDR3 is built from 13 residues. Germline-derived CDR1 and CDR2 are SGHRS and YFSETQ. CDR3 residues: CASSLAGDTEAFF. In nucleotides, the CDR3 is TGCGCCAGCAGCTTGGCAGGCGACACTGAAGCTTTCTTT.

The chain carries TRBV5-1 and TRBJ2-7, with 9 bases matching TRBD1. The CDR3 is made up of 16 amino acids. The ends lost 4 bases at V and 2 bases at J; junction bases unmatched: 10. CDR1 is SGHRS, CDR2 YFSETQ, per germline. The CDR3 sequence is CASSIQPGQGAYEQYF. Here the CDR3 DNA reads TGCGCCAGCAGCATACAACCGGGACAGGGTGCCTACGAGCAGTACTTC.

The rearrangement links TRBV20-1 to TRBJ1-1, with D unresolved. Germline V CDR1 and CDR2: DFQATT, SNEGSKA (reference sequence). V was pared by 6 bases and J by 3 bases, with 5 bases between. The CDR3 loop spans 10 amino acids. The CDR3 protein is CSAGDTEAFF. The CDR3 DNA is TGCAGTGCCGGGGACACTGAAGCTTTCTTT.

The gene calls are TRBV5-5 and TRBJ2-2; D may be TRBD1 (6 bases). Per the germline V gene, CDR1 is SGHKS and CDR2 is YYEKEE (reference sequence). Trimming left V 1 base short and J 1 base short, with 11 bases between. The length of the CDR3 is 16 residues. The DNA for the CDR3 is TGTGCCAGCAGCTTGTATGGGGGCTTGAACACCGGGGAGCTGTTTTTT. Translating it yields CASSLYGGLNTGELFF.

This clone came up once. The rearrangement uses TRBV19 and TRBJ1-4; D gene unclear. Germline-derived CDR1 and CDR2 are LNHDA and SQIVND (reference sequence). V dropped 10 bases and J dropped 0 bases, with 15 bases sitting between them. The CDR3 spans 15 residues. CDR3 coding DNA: TGTGCCACAAACGGCCACGGGGCAACTAATGAAAAACTGTTTTTT. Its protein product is CATNGHGATNEKLFF.

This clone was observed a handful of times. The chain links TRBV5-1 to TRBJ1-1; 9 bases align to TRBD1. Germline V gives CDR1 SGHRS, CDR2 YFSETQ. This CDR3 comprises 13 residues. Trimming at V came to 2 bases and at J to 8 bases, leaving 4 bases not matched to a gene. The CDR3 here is CASSFGTGWEAFF. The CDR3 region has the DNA TGCGCCAGCAGCTTTGGGACAGGGTGGGAAGCTTTCTTT.

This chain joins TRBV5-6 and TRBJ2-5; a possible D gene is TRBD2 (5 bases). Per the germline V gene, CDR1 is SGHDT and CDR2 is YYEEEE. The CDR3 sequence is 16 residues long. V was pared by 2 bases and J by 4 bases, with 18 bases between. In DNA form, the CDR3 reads TGTGCCAGCAGCTTAAATCCTAGCTCCTCGGTAGAGACCCAGTACTTC. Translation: CASSLNPSSSVETQYF.

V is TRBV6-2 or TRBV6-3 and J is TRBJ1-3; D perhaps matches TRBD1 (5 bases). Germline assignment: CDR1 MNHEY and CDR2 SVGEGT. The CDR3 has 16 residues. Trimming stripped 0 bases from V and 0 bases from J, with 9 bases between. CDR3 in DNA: TGTGCCAGCAGTTACTCCTGGGACTTCTCTGGAAACACCATATATTTT. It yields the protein CASSYSWDFSGNTIYF.

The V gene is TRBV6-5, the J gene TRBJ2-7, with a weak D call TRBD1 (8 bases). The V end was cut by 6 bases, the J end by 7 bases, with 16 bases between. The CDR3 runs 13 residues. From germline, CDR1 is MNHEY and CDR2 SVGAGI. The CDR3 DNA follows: TGTGCCAGCAGGGTCGACAGGGGAGGGGAGCAGTACTTC. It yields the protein CASRVDRGGEQYF.

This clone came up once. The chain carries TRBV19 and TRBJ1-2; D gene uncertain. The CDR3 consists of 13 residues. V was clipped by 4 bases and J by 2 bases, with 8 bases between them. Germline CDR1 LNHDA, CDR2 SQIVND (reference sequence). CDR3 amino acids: CASSRSGNYGYTF. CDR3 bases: TGTGCCAGTAGTAGGTCAGGCAACTATGGCTACACCTTC.

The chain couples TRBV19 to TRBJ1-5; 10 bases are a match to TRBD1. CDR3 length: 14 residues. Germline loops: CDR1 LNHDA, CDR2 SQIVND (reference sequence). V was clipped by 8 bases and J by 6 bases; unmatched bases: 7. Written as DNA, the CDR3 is TGTGCCAGTGGCCGGAGGACAGGGGGTCAGCCCCAGCATTTT. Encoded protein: CASGRRTGGQPQHF.